Below, 30 T cell receptor beta chains from the same sample are listed, as sequenced in a study of radiotherapy plus CTLA-4 blockade in lung cancer. The repertoire was sequenced with immunoSEQ multiplex PCR; TCRdb's copy has only in-frame clones and lacks some. The data contain about 88,000 clones, less than 80% of them singletons. Material: peripheral blood, obtained from a patient treated with radiotherapy plus ipilimumab. These receptors came from a human donor with non-small cell lung cancer that progressed on radiotherapy plus ipilimumab.

The chain joins TRBV6-1 to TRBJ2-2; D is unclear. The CDR3 has 12 residues. The germline V gene has CDR1 MNHNS and CDR2 SASEGT. The V gene lost 5 bases and the J gene lost 5 bases, with 6 bases spanning the gap. CDR3 coding DNA: TGTGCCAGCAGTCAAACAACCGGGGAGCTGTTTTTT. This sequence encodes CASSQTTGELFF.

The rearrangement links TRBV7-9 to TRBJ2-7, with D perhaps matching TRBD2 (6 bases). There are 13 residues in the CDR3. The germline V gene encodes CDR1 SEHNR and CDR2 FQNEAQ (reference sequence). The ends were cut back, 7 bases at V and 4 bases at J, with 14 bases in the middle. The CDR3 spells CASTGSGRYEQYF. In DNA, the CDR3 is TGTGCCAGCACCGGTTCAGGGAGGTACGAGCAGTACTTC.

This clone was detected a few times. The chain employs TRBV28 and TRBJ1-2, with 7 bases identical to TRBD1. J was trimmed by 0 bases and V by 6 bases; bases with no gene match: 4. Germline V gene data show CDR1 as MDHEN and CDR2 as SYDVKM. This CDR3 region has 14 residues. The CDR3 protein is CASSLGGSNYGYTF. Written as DNA, the CDR3 is TGTGCCAGCAGCCTAGGGGGCTCTAACTATGGCTACACCTTC.

The chain is built from TRBV19 and TRBJ1-1, with 7 bases identical to TRBD1. V lost 6 bases and J lost 2; bases outside the gene matches: 12. Germline lookup yields CDR1 LNHDA and CDR2 SQIVND (reference sequence). The CDR3 consists of 16 residues. The CDR3 sequence: CASSLNAGGVNTEAFF. CDR3 DNA: TGTGCCAGTAGCCTGAACGCAGGGGGGGTTAACACTGAAGCTTTCTTT.

The V and J genes are TRBV28 and TRBJ1-1; tentatively, D is TRBD1 (5 bases). This CDR3 spans 13 amino acids. Deletions cut 6 bases from V and 4 bases from J, with 12 bases between. Germline values: CDR1 MDHEN, CDR2 SYDVKM. The CDR3 DNA is TGTGCCAGCAGGTGGGGGATCGGCACTGAAGCTTTCTTT. Protein: CASRWGIGTEAFF.

The CDR3 DNA sequence: TGTGCCAGCAAGGAAGCGGAGCAGGGAGACACCGGGGAGCTGTTTTTT. Encoded protein: CASKEAEQGDTGELFF. The rearrangement uses TRBV6-1 and TRBJ2-2; D could derive from TRBD1 or TRBD2 (5 bases each). Germline lookup yields CDR1 MNHNS and CDR2 SASEGT. V was trimmed by 7 bases and J by 3 bases, leaving 18 bases between them. CDR3 length: 16 amino acids.

The J gene is TRBJ2-5, the V gene TRBV14; D is possibly TRBD1 (5 bases). The germline V and J ends were trimmed by 0 bases and 7 bases, with 9 bases remaining between them. Germline lookup yields CDR1 SGHDN and CDR2 FVKESK. This CDR3 contains 13 residues. The CDR3 nucleotides read TGTGCCAGCAGCCAAGACAGGGTTGGGACCCAGTACTTC. Its translation is CASSQDRVGTQYF.

The V call is TRBV6-1, the J call TRBJ2-3; 10 nucleotides agree with TRBD1. Trimming cost V 6 bases and J 3 bases; bases outside gene matches: 3. CDR3 length equals 14 residues. Germline V gene data show CDR1 as MNHNS and CDR2 as SASEGT. The CDR3 coding sequence is TGTGCCAGCAGCCGACAGGGGGCAACAGATACGCAGTATTTT. Translation gives CASSRQGATDTQYF.

This chain links TRBV6-5 with TRBJ1-2; unclear D gene. Germline V gives CDR1 MNHEY, CDR2 SVGAGI. This CDR3 spans 13 amino acids. V lost 6 bases to trimming and J lost 5 bases, with 13 bases between them. This chain's CDR3 is CASREPTHYGYTF. The CDR3 DNA reads TGTGCCAGCAGAGAGCCCACACATTATGGCTACACCTTC.

In this sample, this clone is medium-sized. CDR3 residues: CASSIRHPTGELFF. The CDR3, as DNA: TGTGCCAGTAGTATAAGACACCCAACCGGGGAGCTGTTTTTT. The chain is built from TRBV19 and TRBJ2-2; D is uncertain. V lost 2 bases and J lost 5, with 9 bases in between. The V gene's germline CDR1 is LNHDA and CDR2 SQIVND (reference sequence). The CDR3 has 14 residues.

The V call is TRBV5-6, the J call TRBJ2-5; D unclear. The CDR3 has 15 residues. CDR1 is SGHDT, CDR2 YYEEEE, per germline. The germline V and J ends were trimmed by 0 bases and 2 bases, with 11 bases remaining between them. CDR3 coding DNA: TGTGCCAGCAGCTTGGGAAGCCTATCTCAAGAGACCCAGTACTTC. Protein product: CASSLGSLSQETQYF.

The chain links TRBV4-3 to TRBJ2-2, with 8 bases identical to TRBD2. Trimming took 0 bases from V and 6 from J; bases not matched to a gene: 3. CDR3 length: 15 residues. Germline assignment: CDR1 LGHNA and CDR2 YSLEER. CDR3 sequence reads: CASSQDLRGAGELFF. In DNA form, the CDR3 reads TGCGCCAGCAGCCAAGATCTGCGGGGGGCCGGGGAGCTGTTTTTT.

V gene TRBV18 combines with J gene TRBJ1-5, with a tentative D call TRBD1 (5 bases). Trimming took off 3 bases at V and 4 bases at J, with 7 bases between the two ends. The germline V gene has CDR1 KGHSH and CDR2 LQKENI. CDR3 size: 13 residues. CDR3 sequence reads: CASSPPGNQPQHF. For the CDR3, the DNA is TGTGCCAGCTCACCCCCAGGGAATCAGCCCCAGCATTTT.

This clone came up once. Here the CDR3 reads CASTLDKGFYGYTF. DNA of the CDR3: TGTGCCAGCACTCTAGATAAGGGGTTCTATGGCTACACCTTC. The rearrangement uses TRBV2 and TRBJ1-2, with D perhaps matching TRBD1 (5 bases). This CDR3 region has 14 residues. Trimming left V 7 bases short and J 4 bases short, with 16 bases between. CDR1 and CDR2 (germline): SNHLY, FYNNEI.

This chain uses TRBV10-3 with TRBJ2-4; 7 positions agree with TRBD1. The CDR3 is 17 amino acids. Germline CDR1 and CDR2: ENHRY and SYGVKD. V lost 4 bases and J lost 0; bases outside the gene matches: 9. CDR3 DNA sequence: TGTGCCATCAGTGCTGTACAGGGGCTGCGAGCCAAAAACATTCAGTACTTC. Amino acid sequence: CAISAVQGLRAKNIQYF.

V gene TRBV2 combines with J gene TRBJ2-3; D is ambiguous. Trimming left V 3 bases short and J 3 bases short, with 7 bases between. Germline V CDR1 and CDR2: SNHLY, FYNNEI. The CDR3 is made up of 13 amino acids. Here the CDR3 DNA reads TGTGCCAGCAGTGAGGAAATAACAGATACGCAGTATTTT. It translates to CASSEEITDTQYF.

A few counts support this clone. The V and J genes are TRBV28 and TRBJ2-1; D could derive from TRBD1 or TRBD2 (5 bases each). The CDR3 consists of 15 residues. Looked up from germline, CDR1 is MDHEN and CDR2 is SYDVKM. Trimming took off 3 bases at V and 6 bases at J, with 15 bases between the two ends. CDR3 in amino acids: CASSLLATGSNEQFF. CDR3 bases: TGTGCCAGCAGTTTGCTAGCAACAGGTAGCAATGAGCAGTTCTTC.

This clone has a single count. J is TRBJ2-5 and V is TRBV7-2; D remains unclear. With 3 bases removed from V and 7 bases from J, the gap between germline ends came to 3 bases. The CDR3 spans 10 residues. Germline assignment: CDR1 SGHTA and CDR2 FQGNSA. The CDR3 sequence is CASSLGTQYF. CDR3 sequence (DNA): TGTGCCAGCAGCTTGGGGACCCAGTACTTC.

The V and J genes are TRBV7-9 and TRBJ2-7; the match to TRBD2 covers 9 bases. This CDR3 region has 14 residues. Germline CDR1 is SEHNR and CDR2 is FQNEAQ (reference sequence). V shed 2 bases, J shed 2 bases, and the junction held 1 base outside the gene matches. The CDR3 here is CASSLLAGAYEQYF. In DNA form, the CDR3 reads TGTGCCAGCAGCTTATTAGCGGGAGCCTACGAGCAGTACTTC.

The rearrangement uses TRBV11-2 and TRBJ1-1; D is uncertain. The length of the CDR3 is 13 residues. Germline CDR1 and CDR2: SGHAT and FQNNGV. V was pared by 0 bases and J by 3 bases, with 5 bases between. DNA for the CDR3: TGTGCCAGCAGCTTAGATGAGGACACTGAAGCTTTCTTT. It translates to CASSLDEDTEAFF.

The chain combines TRBV2 with TRBJ2-5; TRBD2 matches at 10 bases. V dropped 6 bases and J dropped 0; count of bases not matched to a gene: 4. CDR3 length equals 15 residues. The germline CDR1 and CDR2 sequences are SNHLY and FYNNEI. The chain's CDR3 is CASSPLAGYQETQYF. In DNA form, the CDR3 reads TGTGCCAGCAGCCCACTAGCGGGGTACCAAGAGACCCAGTACTTC.

V and J are TRBV7-2 and TRBJ2-5; tentatively, D is TRBD1 (5 bases). Trimming cost V 1 base and J 0 bases, with 9 bases left between them. Per germline, CDR1 SGHTA and CDR2 FQGNSA. The CDR3 spans 15 residues. The CDR3 loop is CASSLGAGHQETQYF. CDR3 DNA: TGTGCCAGCAGCTTAGGGGCAGGGCACCAAGAGACCCAGTACTTC. The variable domain in full, completed from reference TRBV7-2 and TRBJ2-5, reads GAGVSQSPSNKVTEKGKDVELRCDPISGHTALYWYRQSLGQGLEFLIYFQGNSAPDKSGLPSDRFSAERTGGSVSTLTIQRTQQEDSAVYLCASSLGAGHQETQYFGPGTRLLVL.

The rearrangement uses TRBV19 and TRBJ1-1, with D hard to call. The CDR3 totals 14 residues. Germline CDR1 LNHDA, CDR2 SQIVND (reference sequence). V lost 1 base and J lost 7, with 13 bases in between. CDR3 loop: CASSIGLSGGEAFF. In DNA, the CDR3 is TGTGCCAGTAGTATAGGACTTTCGGGAGGTGAAGCTTTCTTT.

CDR3 amino acids: CASSLFPGQPQHF. CDR3 DNA: TGTGCCAGCAGTTTATTTCCGGGGCAGCCCCAGCATTTT. The V and J genes are TRBV28 and TRBJ1-5; D is uncertain. The V gene's germline CDR1 is MDHEN and CDR2 SYDVKM. This CDR3 region has 13 residues. The V gene lost 1 base and the J gene lost 7 bases, with 8 bases spanning the gap.

The chain employs TRBV6-1 and TRBJ1-3, with TRBD1 identical over 8 bases. CDR3 size: 15 residues. Germline V gene data show CDR1 as MNHNS and CDR2 as SASEGT. After removal of 5 bases from V and 3 bases from J, the junction contained 6 bases not matched to a gene. The CDR3 loop reads CASSQDRGGGNTIYF. Written as DNA, the CDR3 is TGTGCCAGCAGTCAAGACAGGGGCGGTGGAAACACCATATATTTT.

This rearrangement joins TRBV7-6 to TRBJ2-3; D is unclear. This CDR3 contains 15 residues. Germline V gene lookup returns CDR1 SGHVS and CDR2 FNYEAQ. V lost 5 bases and J lost 2, with 14 bases in between. The DNA of the CDR3 is TGTGCCAGCAGCCCCGACGGATACTACACAGATACGCAGTATTTT. Its protein product is CASSPDGYYTDTQYF.

V gene TRBV9 combines with J gene TRBJ2-1; D not certain. Per germline, CDR1 SGDLS and CDR2 YYNGEE. This CDR3 is built from 15 residues. V was cut by 2 bases and J by 0 bases, with 9 bases left in between. CDR3 residues: CASSVGESSYNEQFF. Written as DNA, the CDR3 is TGTGCCAGCAGCGTCGGAGAAAGCTCCTACAATGAGCAGTTCTTC.

The rearrangement links TRBV29-1 to TRBJ1-2, with D hard to call. CDR1 is SQVTM and CDR2 is ANQGSEA in the germline V gene. The CDR3 runs 13 residues. Trimming pared 3 bases from V and 8 bases from J, leaving 16 bases between. The CDR3 loop is CSVDLVYGGGYTF. In DNA, the CDR3 is TGCAGCGTTGATTTAGTGTACGGAGGGGGCTACACCTTC.

The rearrangement links TRBV5-6 to TRBJ2-7, with D tentatively TRBD2 (5 bases). This CDR3 is built from 15 residues. Germline CDR1 reads SGHDT; CDR2 reads YYEEEE. Deletions cut 0 bases from V and 7 bases from J, with 17 bases between. CDR3 coding DNA: TGTGCCAGCAGCTTGGGTCAGGCCCCCCGGGATGAGCAGTACTTC. The encoded protein is CASSLGQAPRDEQYF.

This clone was seen just once. CDR3 sequence: CATSRGTSGEADTQYF. In nucleotides, the CDR3 is TGTGCCACCAGCAGAGGGACTAGCGGGGAGGCAGATACGCAGTATTTT. The chain has TRBV15 and TRBJ2-3; 12 bases agree with TRBD2. CDR3 size: 16 residues. The germline V gene encodes CDR1 LNHNV and CDR2 YYDKDF (reference sequence). The trim removed 1 base at V and 4 bases at J, leaving 3 bases unmatched.